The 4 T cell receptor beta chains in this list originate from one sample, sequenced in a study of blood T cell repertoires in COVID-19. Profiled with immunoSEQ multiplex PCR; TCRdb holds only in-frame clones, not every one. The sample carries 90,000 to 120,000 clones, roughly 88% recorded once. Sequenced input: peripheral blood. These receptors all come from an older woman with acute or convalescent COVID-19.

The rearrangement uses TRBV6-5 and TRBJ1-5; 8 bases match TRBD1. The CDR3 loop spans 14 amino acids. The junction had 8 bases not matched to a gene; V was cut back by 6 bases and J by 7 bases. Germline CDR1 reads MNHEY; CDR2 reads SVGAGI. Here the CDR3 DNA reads TGTGCCAGCAGCCGGCAGGGGGCAGGGCAGCCCCAGCATTTT. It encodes CASSRQGAGQPQHF.

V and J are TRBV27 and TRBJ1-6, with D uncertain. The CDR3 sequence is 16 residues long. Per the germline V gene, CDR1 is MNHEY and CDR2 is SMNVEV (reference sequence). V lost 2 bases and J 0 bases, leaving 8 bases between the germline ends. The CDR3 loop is CASSLRLGSYNSPLHF. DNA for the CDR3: TGTGCCAGCAGTTTAAGGCTAGGCTCCTATAATTCACCCCTCCACTTT.

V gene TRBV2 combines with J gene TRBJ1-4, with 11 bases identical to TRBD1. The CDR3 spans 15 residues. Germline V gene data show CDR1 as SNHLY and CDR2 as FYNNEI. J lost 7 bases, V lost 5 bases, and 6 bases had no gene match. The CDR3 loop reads CASSIGTGGSEKLFF. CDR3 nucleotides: TGTGCCAGCAGTATCGGGACAGGGGGTAGTGAAAAACTGTTTTTT.

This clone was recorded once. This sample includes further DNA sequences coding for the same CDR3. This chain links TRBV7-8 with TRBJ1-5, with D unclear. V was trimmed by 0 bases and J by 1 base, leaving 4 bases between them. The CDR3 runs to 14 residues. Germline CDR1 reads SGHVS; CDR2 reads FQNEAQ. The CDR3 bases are TGTGCCAGCAGCTTAGCGGGCAGCAATCAGCCCCAGCATTTT. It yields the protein CASSLAGSNQPQHF.